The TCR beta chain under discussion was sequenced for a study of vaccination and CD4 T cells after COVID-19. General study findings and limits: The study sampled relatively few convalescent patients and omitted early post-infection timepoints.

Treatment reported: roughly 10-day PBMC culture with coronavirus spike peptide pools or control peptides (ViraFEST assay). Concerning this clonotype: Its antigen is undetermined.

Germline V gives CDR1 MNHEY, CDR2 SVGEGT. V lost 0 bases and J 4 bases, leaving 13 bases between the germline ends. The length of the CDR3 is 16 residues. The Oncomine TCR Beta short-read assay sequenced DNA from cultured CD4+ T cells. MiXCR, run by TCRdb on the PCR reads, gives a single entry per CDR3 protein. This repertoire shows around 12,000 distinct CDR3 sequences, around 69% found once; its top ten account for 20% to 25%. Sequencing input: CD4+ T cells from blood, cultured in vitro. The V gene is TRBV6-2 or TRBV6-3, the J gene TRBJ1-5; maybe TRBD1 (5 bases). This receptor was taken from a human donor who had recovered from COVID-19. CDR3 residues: CASSYSRRGTNQPQHF. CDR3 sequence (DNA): TGTGCCAGCAGTTACTCGAGGCGGGGCACTAATCAGCCCCAGCATTTT.